The source of this T cell receptor (beta chain) is a study of blood T cells in healthy people across ages. Every participating donor contributed about 10 milliliters of peripheral blood through a draw. Of note for this clonotype: Its matching antigen is unknown.

CDR1 is DFQATT, CDR2 SNEGSKA, per germline (reference sequence). This CDR3 contains 13 residues. The study's findings and limits: Expanded clonotype changes were possibly confounded by unknown donor CMV status.

For the second PCR, which ran for roughly 6 to 12 cycles, a sample-barcoded 5' primer and a J-beta primer mix were used. The authors tagged each cDNA molecule using a template-switch adaptor with 12 random nucleotides. In TCRdb, the 5' RACE reads were re-called with MiXCR into one record per CDR3 protein. Of 1.5 million to 2 million distinct CDR3 sequences in the sample, 34% were seen once. This receptor was identified in a woman in her thirties in good health. This chain connects TRBV20-1 to TRBJ1-5; 7 bases match TRBD1. Specimen: blood. As DNA, the CDR3 is TGCAGCGTCCCGGGACAGTTCAATCAGCCCCAGCATTTT. This translates into CSVPGQFNQPQHF.